This T cell receptor (beta chain) is from a study of cytomegalovirus exposure and HLA in healthy donors. This CDR3 region has 16 residues. Trimming took 0 bases from V and 8 from J; bases not matched to a gene: 12. Germline CDR1 reads SGHTA; CDR2 reads FQGNSA. PCR primers comprised 60 Vbeta and 13 Jbeta primers. Assay used: immunoSEQ multiplex PCR; TCRdb lists only in-frame clones, some missing. The sample has approximately 190,000 clones, over 60% seen once. Study-level findings and limits: Previous analysis showed most TCR beta V segments were productive about 87% or about 30% of the time. Indistinguishable V segments, including TRBV6-2 and TRBV6-3, were excluded.

Turning to this clone: Antigen specificity is unknown.

Healthy bone marrow donors supplied every sample. Source material: PBMCs. This chain joins TRBV7-2 and TRBJ1-2; TRBD1 aligns across 7 bases. This receptor was obtained from a young woman in good health and CMV-seropositive. The chain's CDR3 is CASSLASFRGSEGYTF. CDR3 sequence (DNA): TGTGCCAGCAGCTTAGCATCGTTCAGGGGGTCGGAAGGCTACACCTTC.